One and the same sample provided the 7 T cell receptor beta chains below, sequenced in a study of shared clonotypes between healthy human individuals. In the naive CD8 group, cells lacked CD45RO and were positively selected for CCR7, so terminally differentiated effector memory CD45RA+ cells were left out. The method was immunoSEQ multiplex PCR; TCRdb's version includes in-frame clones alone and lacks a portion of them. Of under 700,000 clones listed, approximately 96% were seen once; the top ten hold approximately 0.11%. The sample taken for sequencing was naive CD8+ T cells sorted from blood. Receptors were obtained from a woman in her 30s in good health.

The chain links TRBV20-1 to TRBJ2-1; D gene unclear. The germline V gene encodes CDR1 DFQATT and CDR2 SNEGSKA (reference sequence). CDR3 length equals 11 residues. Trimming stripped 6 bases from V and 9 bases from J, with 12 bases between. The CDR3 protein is CSARWSGEQFF. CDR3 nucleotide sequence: TGCAGTGCCAGGTGGTCTGGTGAGCAGTTCTTC.

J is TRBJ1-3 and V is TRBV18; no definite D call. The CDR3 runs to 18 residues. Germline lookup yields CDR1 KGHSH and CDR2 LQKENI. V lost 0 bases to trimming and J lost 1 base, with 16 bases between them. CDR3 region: CASSPPTRPQTSGNTIYF. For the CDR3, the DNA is TGTGCCAGCTCACCACCCACCCGCCCACAAACGTCTGGAAACACCATATATTTT. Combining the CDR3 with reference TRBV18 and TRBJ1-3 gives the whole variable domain NAGVMQNPRHLVRRRGQEARLRCSPMKGHSHVYWYRQLPEEGLKFMVYLQKENIIDESGMPKERFSAEFPKEGPSILRIQQVVRGDSAAYFCASSPPTRPQTSGNTIYFGEGSWLTVV.

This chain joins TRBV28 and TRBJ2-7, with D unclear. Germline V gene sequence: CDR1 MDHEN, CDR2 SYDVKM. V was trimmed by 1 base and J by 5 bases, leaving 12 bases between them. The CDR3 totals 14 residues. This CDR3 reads CASSLSYNRNEQYF. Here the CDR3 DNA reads TGTGCCAGCAGTTTATCATACAACAGAAACGAGCAGTACTTC.

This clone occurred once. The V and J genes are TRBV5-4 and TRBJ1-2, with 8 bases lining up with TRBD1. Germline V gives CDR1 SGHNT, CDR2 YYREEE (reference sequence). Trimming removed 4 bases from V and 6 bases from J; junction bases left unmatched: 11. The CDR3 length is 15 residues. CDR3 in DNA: TGTGCCAGCAGCCCCCTGGGCAGGGGGCCAAATGGCTACACCTTC. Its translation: CASSPLGRGPNGYTF.

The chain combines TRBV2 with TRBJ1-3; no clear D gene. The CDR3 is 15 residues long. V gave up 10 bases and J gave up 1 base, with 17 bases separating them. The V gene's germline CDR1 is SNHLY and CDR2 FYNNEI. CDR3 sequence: CATLTEGMSGNTIYF. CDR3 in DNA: TGTGCCACCCTTACCGAGGGAATGTCTGGAAACACCATATATTTT.

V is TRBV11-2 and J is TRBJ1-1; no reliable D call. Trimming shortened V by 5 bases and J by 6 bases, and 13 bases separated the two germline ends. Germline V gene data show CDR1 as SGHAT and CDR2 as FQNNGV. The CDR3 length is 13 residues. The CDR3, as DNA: TGTGCCAGCAGCCACGGACCCCGGGCTGAAGCTTTCTTT. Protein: CASSHGPRAEAFF.

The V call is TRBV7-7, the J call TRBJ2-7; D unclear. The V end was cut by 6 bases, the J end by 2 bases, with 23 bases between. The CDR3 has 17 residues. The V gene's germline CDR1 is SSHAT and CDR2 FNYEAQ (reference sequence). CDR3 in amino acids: CASRYASGTALPYEQYF. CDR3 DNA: TGTGCCAGCAGGTATGCATCTGGAACCGCCCTCCCCTACGAGCAGTACTTC.